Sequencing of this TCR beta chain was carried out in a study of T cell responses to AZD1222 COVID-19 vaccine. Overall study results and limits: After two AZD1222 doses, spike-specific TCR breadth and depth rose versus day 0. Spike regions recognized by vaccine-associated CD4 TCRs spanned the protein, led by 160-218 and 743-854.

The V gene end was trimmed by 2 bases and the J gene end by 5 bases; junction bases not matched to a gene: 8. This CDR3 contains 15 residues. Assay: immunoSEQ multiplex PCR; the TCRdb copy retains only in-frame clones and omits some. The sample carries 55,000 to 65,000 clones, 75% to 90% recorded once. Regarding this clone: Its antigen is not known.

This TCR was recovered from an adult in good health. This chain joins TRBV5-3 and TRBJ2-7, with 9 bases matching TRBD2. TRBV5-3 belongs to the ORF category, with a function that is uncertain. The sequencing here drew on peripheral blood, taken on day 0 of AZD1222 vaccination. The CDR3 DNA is TGTGCCAGAAGCTTTTTTAGCGGGAGTTCCAACGAGCAGTACTTC. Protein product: CARSFFSGSSNEQYF.